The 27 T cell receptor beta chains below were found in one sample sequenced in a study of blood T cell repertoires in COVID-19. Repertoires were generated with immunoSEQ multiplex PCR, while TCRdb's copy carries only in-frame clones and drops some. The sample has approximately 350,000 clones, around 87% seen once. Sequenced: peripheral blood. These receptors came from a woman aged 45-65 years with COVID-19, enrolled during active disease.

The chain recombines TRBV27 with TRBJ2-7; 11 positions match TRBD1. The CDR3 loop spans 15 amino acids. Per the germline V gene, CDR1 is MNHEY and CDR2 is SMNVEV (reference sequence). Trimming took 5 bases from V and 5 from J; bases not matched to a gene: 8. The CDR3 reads CASSPRTGGPHEQYF. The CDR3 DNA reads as TGTGCCAGCAGTCCTCGGACAGGGGGCCCCCACGAGCAGTACTTC.

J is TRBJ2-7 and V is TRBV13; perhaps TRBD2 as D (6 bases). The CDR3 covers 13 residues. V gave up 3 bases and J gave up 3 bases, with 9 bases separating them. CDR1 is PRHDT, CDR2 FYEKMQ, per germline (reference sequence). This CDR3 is CASSFGSIYEQYF. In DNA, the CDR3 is TGTGCCAGCAGCTTCGGGAGTATCTACGAGCAGTACTTC.

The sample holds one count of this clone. The CDR3 DNA reads as TGTGCCAGTAGTACACTACTCTACAATGAGCAGTTCTTC. Translated: CASSTLLYNEQFF. The rearrangement links TRBV19 to TRBJ2-1; no definite D call. This CDR3 is 13 amino acids long. Germline V gene sequence: CDR1 LNHDA, CDR2 SQIVND (reference sequence). V was clipped by 4 bases and J by 3 bases, with 7 bases between them.

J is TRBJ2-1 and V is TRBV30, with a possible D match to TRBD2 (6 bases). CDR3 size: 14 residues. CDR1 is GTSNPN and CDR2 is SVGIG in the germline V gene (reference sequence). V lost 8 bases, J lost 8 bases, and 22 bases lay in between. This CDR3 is CAGAAGGVFDEQFF. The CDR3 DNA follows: TGTGCCGGCGCCGCGGGCGGGGTATTCGATGAGCAGTTCTTC.

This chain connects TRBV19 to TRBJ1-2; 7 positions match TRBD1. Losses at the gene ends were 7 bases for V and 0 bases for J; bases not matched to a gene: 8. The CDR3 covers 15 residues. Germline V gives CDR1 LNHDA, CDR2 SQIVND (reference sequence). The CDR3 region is CASNDRARANYGYTF. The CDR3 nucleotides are TGTGCCAGTAATGACAGGGCCCGAGCTAACTATGGCTACACCTTC.

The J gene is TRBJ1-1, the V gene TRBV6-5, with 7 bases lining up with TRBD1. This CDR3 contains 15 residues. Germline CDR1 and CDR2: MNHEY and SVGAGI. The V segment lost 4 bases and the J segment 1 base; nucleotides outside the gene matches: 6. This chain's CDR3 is CASSSQGQRNTEAFF. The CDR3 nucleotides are TGTGCCAGCAGTTCCCAGGGACAGCGGAACACTGAAGCTTTCTTT.

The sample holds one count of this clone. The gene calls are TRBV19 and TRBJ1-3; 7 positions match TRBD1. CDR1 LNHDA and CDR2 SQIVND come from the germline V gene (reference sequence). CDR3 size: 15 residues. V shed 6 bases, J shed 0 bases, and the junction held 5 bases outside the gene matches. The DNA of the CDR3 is TGTGCCAGTAGCGTCGGACAGGACTCTGGAAACACCATATATTTT. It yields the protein CASSVGQDSGNTIYF.

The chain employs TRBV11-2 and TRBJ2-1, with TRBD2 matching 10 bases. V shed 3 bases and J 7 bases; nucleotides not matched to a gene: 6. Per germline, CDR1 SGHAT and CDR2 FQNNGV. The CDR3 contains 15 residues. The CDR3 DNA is TGTGCCAGCAGCTTCTTAGCGGGAGGTAGGAATGAGCAGTTCTTC. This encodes CASSFLAGGRNEQFF.

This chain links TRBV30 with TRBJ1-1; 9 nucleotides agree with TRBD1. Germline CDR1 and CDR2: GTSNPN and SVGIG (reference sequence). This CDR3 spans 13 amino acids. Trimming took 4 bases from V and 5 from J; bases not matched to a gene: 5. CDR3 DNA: TGTGCCTGGACCCGAGACAGGGGGACTGAAGCTTTCTTT. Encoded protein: CAWTRDRGTEAFF.

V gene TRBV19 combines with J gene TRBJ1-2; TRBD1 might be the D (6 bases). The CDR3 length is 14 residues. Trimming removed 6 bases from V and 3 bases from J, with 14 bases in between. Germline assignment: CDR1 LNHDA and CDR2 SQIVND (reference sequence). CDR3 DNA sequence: TGTGCCAGTAGAAATCGGGGGGCCGACTATGGCTACACCTTC. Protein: CASRNRGADYGYTF.

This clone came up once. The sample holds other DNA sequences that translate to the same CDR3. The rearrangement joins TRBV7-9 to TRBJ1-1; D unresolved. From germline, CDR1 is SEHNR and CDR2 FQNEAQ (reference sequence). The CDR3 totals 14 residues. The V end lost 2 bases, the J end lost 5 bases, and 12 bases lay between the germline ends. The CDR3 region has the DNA TGTGCCAGCAGCTTATTTGGTGGCGGGACTGAAGCTTTCTTT. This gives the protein CASSLFGGGTEAFF.

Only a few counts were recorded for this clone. The CDR3 DNA is TGTGCCAGCAGCTTACGGGACAAAGTAGAGACCCAGTACTTC. It encodes CASSLRDKVETQYF. The chain is built from TRBV11-3 and TRBJ2-5, with a weak D call TRBD1 (6 bases). Trimming left V 2 bases short and J 4 bases short, with 11 bases between. The CDR3 extends over 14 amino acids. Germline CDR1 reads SGHNT; CDR2 reads YENEEA.

The CDR3 DNA reads TGTGCCAGTACTGAATTTGACAGGGGATATAATTCACCCCTCCACTTT. Translation gives CASTEFDRGYNSPLHF. The genes are TRBV19 and TRBJ1-6; TRBD1 matches 8 bases. The CDR3 contains 16 residues. Trimming at V came to 7 bases and at J to 4 bases, leaving 9 bases not matched to a gene. Germline CDR1 reads LNHDA; CDR2 reads SQIVND (reference sequence). Combining the CDR3 with reference TRBV19 and TRBJ1-6 gives the whole variable domain DGGITQSPKYLFRKEGQNVTLSCEQNLNHDAMYWYRQDPGQGLRLIYYSQIVNDFQKGDIAEGYSVSREKKESFPLTVTSAQKNPTAFYLCASTEFDRGYNSPLHFGNGTRLTVT.

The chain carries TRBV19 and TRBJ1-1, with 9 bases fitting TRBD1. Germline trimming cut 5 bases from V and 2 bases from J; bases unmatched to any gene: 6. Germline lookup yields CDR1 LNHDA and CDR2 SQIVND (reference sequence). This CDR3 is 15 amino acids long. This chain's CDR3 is CASSPGTGTNTEAFF. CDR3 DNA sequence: TGTGCCAGTAGTCCGGGGACAGGGACAAACACTGAAGCTTTCTTT.

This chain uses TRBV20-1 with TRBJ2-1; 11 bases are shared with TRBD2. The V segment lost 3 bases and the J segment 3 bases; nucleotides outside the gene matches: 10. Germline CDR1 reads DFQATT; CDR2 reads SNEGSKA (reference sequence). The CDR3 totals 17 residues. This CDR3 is CSASGSGRAKGYNEQFF. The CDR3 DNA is TGCAGTGCTAGTGGTAGCGGGAGGGCCAAAGGCTACAATGAGCAGTTCTTC.

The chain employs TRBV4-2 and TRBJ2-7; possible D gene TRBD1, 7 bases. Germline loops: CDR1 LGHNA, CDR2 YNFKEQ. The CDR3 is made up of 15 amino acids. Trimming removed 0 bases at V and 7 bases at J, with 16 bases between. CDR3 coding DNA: TGTGCCAGCAGCCAAGACGAGAGACAGGGAGGAGAGCAGTACTTC. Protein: CASSQDERQGGEQYF.

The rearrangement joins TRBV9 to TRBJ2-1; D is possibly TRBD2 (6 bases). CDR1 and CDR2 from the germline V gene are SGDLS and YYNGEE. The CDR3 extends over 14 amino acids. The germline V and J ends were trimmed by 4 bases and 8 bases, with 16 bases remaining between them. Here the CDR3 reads CASSPGVVSDEQFF. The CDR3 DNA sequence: TGTGCCAGCAGCCCGGGAGTGGTTTCGGATGAGCAGTTCTTC.

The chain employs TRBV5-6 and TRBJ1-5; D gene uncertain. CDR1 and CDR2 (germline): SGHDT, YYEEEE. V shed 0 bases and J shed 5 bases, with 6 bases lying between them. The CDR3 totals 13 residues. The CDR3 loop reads CASSLGAYQPQHF. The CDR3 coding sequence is TGTGCCAGCAGCTTGGGCGCGTATCAGCCCCAGCATTTT.

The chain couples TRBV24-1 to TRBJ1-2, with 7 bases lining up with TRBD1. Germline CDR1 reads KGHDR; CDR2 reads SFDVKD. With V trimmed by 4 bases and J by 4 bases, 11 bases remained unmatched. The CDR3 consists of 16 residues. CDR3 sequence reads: CATSDLKAGQFYGYTF. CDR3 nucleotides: TGTGCCACCAGTGACCTGAAGGCGGGACAGTTCTATGGCTACACCTTC.

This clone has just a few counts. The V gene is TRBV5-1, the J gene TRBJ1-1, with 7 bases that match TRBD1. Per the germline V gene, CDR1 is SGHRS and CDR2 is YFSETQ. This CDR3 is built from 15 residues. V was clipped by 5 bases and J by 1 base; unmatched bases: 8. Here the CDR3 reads CASRYNTGANTEAFF. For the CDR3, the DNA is TGCGCCAGCAGGTACAATACAGGGGCGAACACTGAAGCTTTCTTT. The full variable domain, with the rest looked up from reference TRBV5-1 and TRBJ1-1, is KAGVTQTPRYLIKTRGQQVTLSCSPISGHRSVSWYQQTPGQGLQFLFEYFSETQRNKGNFPGRFSGRQFSNSRSEMNVSTLELGDSALYLCASRYNTGANTEAFFGQGTRLTVV.

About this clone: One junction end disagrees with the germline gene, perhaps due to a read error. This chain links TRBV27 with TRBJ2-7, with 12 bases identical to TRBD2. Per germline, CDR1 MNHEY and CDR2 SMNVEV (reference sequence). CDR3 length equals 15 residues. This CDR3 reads CASSLSTSGSTLPHF. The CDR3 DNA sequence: TGTGCCAGCAGTTTATCGACTAGCGGGAGTACCCTACCGCACTTC.

The CDR3 reads CASSRLAEETQYF. Written as DNA, the CDR3 is TGTGCCAGCAGCCGTTTAGCGGAGGAGACCCAGTACTTC. The chain joins TRBV5-4 to TRBJ2-5; D perhaps matches TRBD2 (6 bases). CDR3 length: 13 amino acids. Germline-derived CDR1 and CDR2 are SGHNT and YYREEE (reference sequence). The ends were cut back, 4 bases at V and 5 bases at J, with 12 bases in the middle.

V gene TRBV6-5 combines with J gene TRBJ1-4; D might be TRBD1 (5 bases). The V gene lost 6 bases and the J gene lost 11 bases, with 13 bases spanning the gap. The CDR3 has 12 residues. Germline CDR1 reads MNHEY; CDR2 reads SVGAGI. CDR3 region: CASSRGEWKLFF. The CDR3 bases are TGTGCCAGCAGCCGGGGGGAGTGGAAACTGTTTTTT.

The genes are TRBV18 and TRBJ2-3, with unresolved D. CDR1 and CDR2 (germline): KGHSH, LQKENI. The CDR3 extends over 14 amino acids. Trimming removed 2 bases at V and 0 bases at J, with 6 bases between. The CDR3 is CASSPMTSTDTQYF. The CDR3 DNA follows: TGTGCCAGCTCACCAATGACTAGCACAGATACGCAGTATTTT.

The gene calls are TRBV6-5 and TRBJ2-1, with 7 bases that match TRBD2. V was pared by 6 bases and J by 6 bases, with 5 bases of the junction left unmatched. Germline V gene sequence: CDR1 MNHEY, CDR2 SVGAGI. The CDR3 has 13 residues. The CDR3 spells CASSRGRGNEQFF. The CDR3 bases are TGTGCCAGCAGCCGGGGGAGGGGCAATGAGCAGTTCTTC.

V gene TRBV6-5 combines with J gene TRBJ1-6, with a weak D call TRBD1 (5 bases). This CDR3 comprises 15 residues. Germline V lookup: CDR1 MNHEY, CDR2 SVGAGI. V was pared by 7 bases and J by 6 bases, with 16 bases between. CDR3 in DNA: TGTGCCAGCACCGAAAGGGGCCAATCTAATTCACCCCTCCACTTT. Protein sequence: CASTERGQSNSPLHF.

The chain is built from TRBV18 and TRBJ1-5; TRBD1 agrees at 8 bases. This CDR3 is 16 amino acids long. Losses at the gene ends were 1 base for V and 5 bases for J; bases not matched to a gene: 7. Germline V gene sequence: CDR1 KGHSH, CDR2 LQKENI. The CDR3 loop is CASSPQAGGGDQPQHF. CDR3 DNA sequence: TGTGCCAGCTCACCACAGGCAGGGGGCGGGGATCAGCCCCAGCATTTT.